Listed below are T cell receptor beta chains from one sample, sequenced in a study of vaccination effects on CD4 cells after COVID-19. Produced via immunoSEQ multiplex PCR; TCRdb's table is partial and in-frame only. This table has tens of thousands of clones, roughly 72% appearing once. No antigen is known for these receptors. The specimen comprised CD4+ T cells from PBMCs cultured with HCoV-229E spike peptides, sampled before COVID-19 vaccination. All receptors derive from a human donor who received a COVID-19 vaccine. Both conserved end residues are part of each CDR3. Each record gives: V gene, clone size, D gene, J gene, CDR3 protein, CDR3 DNA. D genes are given only for firm matches. Size tells how often a clone was seen (once, few, many) or the class of an expanded clone, and some rows leave it out.

V: TRBV6-5
size: NA
D: TRBD1
J: TRBJ1-6
CDR3: CASRSGQFNSPLHF
DNA: TGTGCCAGCAGATCGGGACAGTTTAATTCACCCCTCCACTTT

V: TRBV19
size: NA
D: NA
J: TRBJ2-1
CDR3: CASSGQYNEQFF
DNA: TGTGCCAGTAGTGGACAGTACAATGAGCAGTTCTTC

V: TRBV14
size: NA
D: NA
J: TRBJ2-5
CDR3: CASSQDKRASQETQYF
DNA: TGTGCCAGCAGCCAAGACAAGCGGGCATCCCAAGAGACCCAGTACTTC

V: TRBV2
size: NA
D: NA
J: TRBJ2-5
CDR3: CASSEDGPRRETQYF
DNA: TGTGCCAGCAGTGAAGACGGGCCACGGCGGGAGACCCAGTACTTC

V: TRBV5-1
size: NA
D: NA
J: TRBJ1-2
CDR3: CASSLVGLDYGYTF
DNA: TGCGCCAGCAGCTTGGTGGGCCTAGATTATGGCTACACCTTC

V: TRBV18
size: NA
D: TRBD1
J: TRBJ1-4
CDR3: CASSLQSGTESEKLFF
DNA: TGTGCCAGCTCACTCCAATCCGGGACAGAATCTGAAAAACTGTTTTTT

V: TRBV24-1
size: NA
D: TRBD1
J: TRBJ1-3
CDR3: CATSDWTGGRNTIYF
DNA: TGTGCCACCAGTGATTGGACAGGGGGAAGAAACACCATATATTTT

V: TRBV7-9
size: NA
D: NA
J: TRBJ2-6
CDR3: CASSSARGPPTQIRLYSGANVLTF
DNA: TGTGCCAGCAGCAGCGCCCGGGGGCCACCTACACAAATTCGACTCTACTCTGGGGCCAACGTCCTGACTTTC

V: TRBV24-1
size: NA
D: NA
J: TRBJ1-2
CDR3: CATSDRNRDGLYGYTF
DNA: TGTGCCACCAGTGATAGAAACCGGGACGGCCTCTATGGCTACACCTTC

V: TRBV9
size: few
D: NA
J: TRBJ1-2
CDR3: CASSVVVGGSGGYTF
DNA: TGTGCCAGCAGCGTAGTTGTCGGGGGCAGCGGTGGCTACACCTTC

V: TRBV6-2/TRBV6-3
size: NA
D: NA
J: TRBJ2-3
CDR3: CASSYNLGELLTYTDTQYF
DNA: TGTGCCAGCAGTTACAACCTGGGGGAGCTCCTTACATACACAGATACGCAGTATTTT

V: TRBV6-6
size: NA
D: TRBD1
J: TRBJ2-2
CDR3: CASSYLGQGGGELFF
DNA: TGTGCCAGCAGTTACCTCGGACAGGGAGGCGGGGAGCTGTTTTTT

V: TRBV9
size: NA
D: NA
J: TRBJ1-3
CDR3: CASSVEGGAGNTIYF
DNA: TGTGCCAGCAGCGTAGAAGGGGGAGCCGGAAACACCATATATTTT

V: TRBV9
size: NA
D: TRBD2
J: TRBJ2-5
CDR3: CASSTSGGGGETQYF
DNA: TGTGCCAGCAGCACTAGCGGGGGAGGTGGGGAGACCCAGTACTTC

V: TRBV6-5
size: NA
D: TRBD1
J: TRBJ1-2
CDR3: CASSLDRAANYGYTF
DNA: TGTGCCAGCAGCCTAGACAGGGCGGCTAACTATGGCTACACCTTC

V: TRBV18
size: NA
D: NA
J: TRBJ2-5
CDR3: CASCTGRGDQETQYF
DNA: TGTGCCAGCTGCACCGGTCGCGGGGACCAAGAGACCCAGTACTTC

V: TRBV24-1
size: NA
D: NA
J: TRBJ2-2
CDR3: CATSDLMSGNTGELFF
DNA: TGTGCCACCAGTGATTTGATGTCAGGGAACACCGGGGAGCTGTTTTTT

V: TRBV28
size: NA
D: TRBD1
J: TRBJ2-2
CDR3: CASSLSGTGRSGELFF
DNA: TGTGCCAGCAGCCTTTCCGGGACAGGGAGGTCTGGGGAGCTGTTTTTT

V: TRBV7-2
size: NA
D: TRBD2
J: TRBJ2-3
CDR3: CASSPWTSGGAVTDTQYF
DNA: TGTGCCAGCAGCCCCTGGACTAGCGGGGGGGCAGTCACAGATACGCAGTATTTT

V: TRBV28
size: NA
D: NA
J: TRBJ2-3
CDR3: CASSLEPFGDPTDTQYF
DNA: TGTGCCAGCAGTTTAGAACCTTTCGGGGATCCCACAGATACGCAGTATTTT

V: TRBV18
size: few
D: NA
J: TRBJ1-1
CDR3: CASSPQGENTEAFF
DNA: TGTGCCAGCTCACCACAAGGCGAGAACACTGAAGCTTTCTTT

V: TRBV5-8
size: few
D: NA
J: TRBJ1-1
CDR3: CASSWEVTEAFF
DNA: TGTGCCAGCAGCTGGGAGGTTACTGAAGCTTTCTTT